This TCR beta chain was recovered during a study of blood T cell repertoires in COVID-19. Whole-study context: Both acute and convalescent COVID-19 samples were obtained from the United States, Italy and Spain.

In the authors' workflow: Nucleated cell counts were estimated from reference gene primer amplification. Sequencing was performed with immunoSEQ multiplex PCR; in TCRdb, only in-frame clones are kept and a portion is missing. That table gives V, J and clone size, and the DNA gave D and trimming. The sample shows 71,000 or so clones, 90% of them seen only once. J gave up 2 bases and V 2 bases, and 2 bases lay outside the gene matches. From germline, CDR1 is MNHNS and CDR2 SASEGT. The CDR3 sequence is 16 residues long. J is TRBJ2-3 and V is TRBV6-1; 12 bases align to TRBD2. The source is a woman in her late teens or twenties with acute or convalescent COVID-19. The specimen was peripheral blood. The CDR3 sequence is CASSELAGGTTDTQYF. DNA of the CDR3: TGTGCCAGCAGTGAACTAGCGGGAGGGACCACAGATACGCAGTATTTT.